Following are 4 T cell receptor beta chains from one sample sequenced in a study of spatial heterogeneity in lung cancer. Time point: sample taken at primary tumor resection. Whole RNA, which was extracted from tumor, nontumor lung tissue or frozen PBMC, was sequenced without any cell sorting. TCRdb re-analysed the 5' RACE reads in MiXCR, keeping a single row per CDR3 protein. The sample shows about 5,500 distinct CDR3 sequences, approximately 13% of them seen only once. The starting material was normal lung tissue next to the tumor, obtained at surgery. The source of these receptors is a male donor with early-stage non-small cell lung cancer.

This clonotype was found many times. The CDR3 DNA follows: TGTGCCAGCAGACCAACAGGGTTTGCAGATACGCAGTATTTT. Amino acids: CASRPTGFADTQYF. V is TRBV7-9 and J is TRBJ2-3; maybe TRBD1 (6 bases). CDR3 length equals 14 residues. V was trimmed by 6 bases and J by 4 bases, leaving 14 bases between them. Germline lookup yields CDR1 SEHNR and CDR2 FQNEAQ (reference sequence).

At least ten counts were recorded for this clonotype. The genes are TRBV2 and TRBJ2-1; 7 positions agree with TRBD2. Germline V gene lookup returns CDR1 SNHLY and CDR2 FYNNEI. Unmatched junction bases numbered 10, after V lost 4 bases and J lost 7 bases. There are 15 residues in the CDR3. In DNA form, the CDR3 reads TGTGCCAGCAGTGGAGGGTCTAGCGGTTATAATGAGCAGTTCTTC. This translates into CASSGGSSGYNEQFF.

By share, this clonotype counts as medium-sized. The chain combines TRBV9 with TRBJ2-7; no reliable D call. The CDR3 spans 16 residues. Germline V gene lookup returns CDR1 SGDLS and CDR2 YYNGEE. The germline V and J ends were trimmed by 0 bases and 0 bases, with 13 bases remaining between them. The DNA of the CDR3 is TGTGCCAGCAGCGTAGGTTACGGGTATAGCTCCTACGAGCAGTACTTC. Translation gives CASSVGYGYSSYEQYF.

This clonotype rates as medium-sized. V and J are TRBV3-1 and TRBJ2-1; no definite D call. The CDR3 length is 12 residues. The germline gives CDR1 LGHDT, CDR2 YNNKEL (reference sequence). The V gene lost 0 bases and the J gene lost 7 bases, with 4 bases spanning the gap. For the CDR3, the DNA is TGTGCCAGCAGCCAAGATTTGAATGAGCAGTTCTTC. This encodes CASSQDLNEQFF.